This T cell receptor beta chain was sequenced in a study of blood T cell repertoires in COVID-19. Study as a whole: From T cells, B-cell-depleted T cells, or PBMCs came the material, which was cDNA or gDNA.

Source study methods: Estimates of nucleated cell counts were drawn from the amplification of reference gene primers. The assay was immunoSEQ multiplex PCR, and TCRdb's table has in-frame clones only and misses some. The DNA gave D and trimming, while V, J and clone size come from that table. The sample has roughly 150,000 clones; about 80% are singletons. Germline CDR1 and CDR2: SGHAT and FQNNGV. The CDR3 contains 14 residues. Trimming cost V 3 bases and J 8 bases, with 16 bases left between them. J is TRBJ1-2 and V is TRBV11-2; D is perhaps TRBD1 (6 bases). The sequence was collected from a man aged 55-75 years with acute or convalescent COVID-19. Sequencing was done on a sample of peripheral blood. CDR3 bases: TGTGCCAGCAGCTTGTTCCAGACAGGAGAAGGCTACACCTTC. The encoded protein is CASSLFQTGEGYTF. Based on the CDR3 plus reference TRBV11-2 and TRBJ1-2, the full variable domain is EAGVAQSPRYKIIEKRQSVAFWCNPISGHATLYWYQQILGQGPKLLIQFQNNGVVDDSQLPKDRFSAERLKGVDSTLKIQPAKLEDSAVYLCASSLFQTGEGYTFGSGTRLTVV.